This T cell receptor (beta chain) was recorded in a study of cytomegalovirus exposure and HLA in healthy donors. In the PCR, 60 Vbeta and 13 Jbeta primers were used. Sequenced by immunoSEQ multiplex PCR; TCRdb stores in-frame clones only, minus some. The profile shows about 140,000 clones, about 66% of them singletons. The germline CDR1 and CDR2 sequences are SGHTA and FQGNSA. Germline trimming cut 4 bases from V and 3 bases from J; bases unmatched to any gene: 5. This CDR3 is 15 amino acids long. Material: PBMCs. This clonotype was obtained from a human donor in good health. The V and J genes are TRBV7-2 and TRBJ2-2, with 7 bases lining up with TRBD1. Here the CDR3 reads CASSSQDRYTGELFF. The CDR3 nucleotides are TGTGCCAGCAGCTCCCAGGACAGGTACACCGGGGAGCTGTTTTTT.